These 5 T cell receptor beta chains were sequenced from one sample in a study of CD4 and CD8 cells across lung adenocarcinoma regions. TCRdb processed the PCR reads anew with MiXCR; each CDR3 protein has one entry. The profile shows 6,500 to 8,500 distinct CDR3 sequences, about 56% of them singletons. Sequences were obtained from CD4+ T cells from the center of a lung tumor. Every receptor here comes from a female donor with lung adenocarcinoma. The CD4 and CD8 labels of this study may be unreliable.

Points on this clonotype: At one end, the junction sequence differs from germline, possibly due to a read error. V gene TRBV10-3 combines with J gene TRBJ2-4; 12 bases align to TRBD2. The CDR3 runs to 14 residues. Germline values: CDR1 ENHRY, CDR2 SYGVKD. The CDR3 region is CATRLAGDKNMQYF. As DNA, the CDR3 is TGTGCCACCCGACTAGCGGGGGACAAAAACATGCAGTACTTT.

The CDR3 sequence: CASSDSSGGAYNEQFF. In DNA form, the CDR3 reads TGTGCCAGCAGTGACTCGAGCGGGGGGGCCTACAATGAGCAGTTCTTC. V usage is TRBV6-4 and J usage is TRBJ2-1, with 10 bases identical to TRBD2. Germline V gene data show CDR1 as MRHNA and CDR2 as SNTAGT. CDR3 length equals 16 residues. Unmatched junction bases numbered 1, after V lost 0 bases and J lost 2 bases.

This clonotype is judged large. The chain recombines TRBV6-1 with TRBJ2-2; D is ambiguous. Germline CDR1 is MNHNS and CDR2 is SASEGT. V dropped 2 bases and J dropped 3 bases, with 4 bases sitting between them. CDR3 length: 13 residues. CDR3 DNA: TGTGCCAGCAGTGAACAGGACACCGGGGAGCTGTTTTTT. This codes for CASSEQDTGELFF.

The chain combines TRBV27 with TRBJ2-4; tentative D call: TRBD2 (6 bases). CDR1 and CDR2 (germline): MNHEY, SMNVEV (reference sequence). The germline V and J ends were trimmed by 9 bases and 10 bases, with 25 bases remaining between them. The CDR3 covers 15 residues. Here the CDR3 reads CARGNVGGEQEIQYF. The DNA for the CDR3 is TGTGCCAGGGGCAACGTGGGCGGGGAACAAGAGATTCAGTACTTC.

Only one count was recorded for this clonotype. At one of its ends the junction is not consistent with the germline gene, which may arise from a read error. V is TRBV27 and J is TRBJ2-5; D possibly corresponds to TRBD2 (6 bases). The CDR3 is 15 amino acids. Germline CDR1 reads MNHEY; CDR2 reads SMNVEV (reference sequence). The CDR3 DNA follows: TGTGCCAGCACCAACCGCGGCGGGGACCAAGACACCCAGTACTTC. This translates into CASTNRGGDQDTQYF.